This passage covers 2 T cell receptor beta chains from one sample sequenced in a study of cytotoxic CD8 clonotypes in ibrutinib-treated CLL (dated by TCRdb to about 2021). Library preparation used the immunoSEQ multiplex PCR assay. TCRdb mirrors the immuneACCESS table, restricted to in-frame sequences. Some clones are absent from its copies; in checked studies, under half trace to an unresolved V gene, and the reason for the others is unknown. A total of over 150,000 clones appear in this sample, over 55% of them only once. The ten biggest clones cover over 10% of the sample. The sample's time point label is to be understood as: around 2 years on ibrutinib. Material: PBMCs, obtained after 24 months of ibrutinib treatment. Source of these receptors: a human donor with chronic lymphocytic leukemia.

V usage is TRBV11-1 and J usage is TRBJ1-4, with TRBD1 matching 7 bases. The CDR3 consists of 16 residues. V trimming: 5 bases; J trimming: 4 bases; junction bases outside the gene matches: 10. Germline V gene lookup returns CDR1 SGHAT and CDR2 FQDESV (reference sequence). This CDR3 is CASSGSPGQINEKLFF. In DNA, the CDR3 is TGTGCCAGCAGCGGGTCACCGGGACAGATTAATGAAAAACTGTTTTTT.

The chain uses TRBV2 and TRBJ2-7, with 7 nucleotides matching TRBD2. CDR1 is SNHLY, CDR2 FYNNEI, per germline. CDR3 length equals 11 residues. With 7 bases clipped from V and 7 bases from J, the junction kept 4 bases outside the gene matches. Here the CDR3 reads CASMGGFEQYF. CDR3 in DNA: TGTGCCAGCATGGGGGGGTTTGAGCAGTACTTC.